The following is a TCR beta chain sequence with its context. Terminally differentiated effector memory CD45RA+ cells were excluded by CCR7 positive selection of CD45RO-negative cells. The data were taken from a study of shared clonotypes between healthy human individuals. The CDR3 runs 16 residues. Germline values: CDR1 SGHVS, CDR2 FQNEAQ. V dropped 2 bases and J dropped 2; count of bases not matched to a gene: 5. TCRdb's copy holds only in-frame clones and misses some; the assay was immunoSEQ multiplex PCR. This sample has millions of clones; less than 95% occur once, and the top ten carry roughly 1.1%.

The clonotype originates from a man aged 18 to 29 in good health. The chain is built from TRBV7-8 and TRBJ2-5; 10 positions agree with TRBD2. The sample taken for sequencing was naive CD8+ T cells sorted from blood. The CDR3 is CASSLYVAGGQETQYF. The CDR3 bases are TGTGCCAGCAGCTTATACGTAGCGGGGGGTCAAGAGACCCAGTACTTC. Variable domain in full (rest from reference TRBV7-8 and TRBJ2-5): GAGVSQSPRYKVAKRGQDVALRCDPISGHVSLFWYQQALGQGPEFLTYFQNEAQLDKSGLPSDRFFAERPEGSVSTLKIQRTQQEDSAVYLCASSLYVAGGQETQYFGPGTRLLVL.